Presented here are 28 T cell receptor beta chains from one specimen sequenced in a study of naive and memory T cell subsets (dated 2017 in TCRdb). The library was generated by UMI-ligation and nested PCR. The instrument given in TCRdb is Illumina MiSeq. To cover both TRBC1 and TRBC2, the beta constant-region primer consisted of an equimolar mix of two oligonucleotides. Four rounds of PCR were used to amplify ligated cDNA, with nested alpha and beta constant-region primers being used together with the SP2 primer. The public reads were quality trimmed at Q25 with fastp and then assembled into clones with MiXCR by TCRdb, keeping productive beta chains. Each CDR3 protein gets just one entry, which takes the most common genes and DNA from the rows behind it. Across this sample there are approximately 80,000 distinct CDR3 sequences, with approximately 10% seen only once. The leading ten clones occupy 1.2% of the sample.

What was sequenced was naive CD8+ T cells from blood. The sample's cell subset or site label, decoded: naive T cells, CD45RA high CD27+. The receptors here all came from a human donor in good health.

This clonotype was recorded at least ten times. CDR3 sequence: CASSVAGTGYPEQYF. The DNA for the CDR3 is TGTGCCAGCAGCGTAGCCGGGACAGGGTATCCCGAGCAGTACTTC. This chain joins TRBV9 and TRBJ2-7; 9 positions match TRBD1. Trimming cost V 0 bases and J 6 bases; bases outside gene matches: 7. In germline, CDR1 is SGDLS, CDR2 YYNGEE. The CDR3 has 15 amino acids. The full variable domain, with the rest looked up from reference TRBV9 and TRBJ2-7, is DSGVTQTPKHLITATGQRVTLRCSPRSGDLSVYWYQQSLDQGLQFLIQYYNGEERAKGNILERFSAQQFPDLHSELNLSSLELGDSALYFCASSVAGTGYPEQYFGPGTRLTVT.

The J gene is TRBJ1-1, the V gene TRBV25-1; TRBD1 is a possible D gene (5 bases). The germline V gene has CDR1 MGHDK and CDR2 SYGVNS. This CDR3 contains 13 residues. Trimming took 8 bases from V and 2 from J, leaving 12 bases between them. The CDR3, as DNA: TGTGCCAGCGCGGGACCGAGAAACACTGAAGCTTTCTTT. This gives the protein CASAGPRNTEAFF.

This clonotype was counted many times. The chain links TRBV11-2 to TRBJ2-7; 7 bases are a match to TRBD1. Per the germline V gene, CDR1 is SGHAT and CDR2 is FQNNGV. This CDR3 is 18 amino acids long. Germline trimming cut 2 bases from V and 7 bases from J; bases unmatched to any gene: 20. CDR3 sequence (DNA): TGTGCCAGCAGCTTATCCCTCACGCGGACAGGCTCTAGGGGGGAGCAGTACTTC. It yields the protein CASSLSLTRTGSRGEQYF.

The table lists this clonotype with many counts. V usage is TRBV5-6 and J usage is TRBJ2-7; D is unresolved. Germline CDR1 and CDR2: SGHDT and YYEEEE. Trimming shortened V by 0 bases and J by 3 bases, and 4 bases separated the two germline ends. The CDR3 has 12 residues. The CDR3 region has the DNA TGTGCCAGCAGCTTGGAAAGCTACGAGCAGTACTTC. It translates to CASSLESYEQYF.

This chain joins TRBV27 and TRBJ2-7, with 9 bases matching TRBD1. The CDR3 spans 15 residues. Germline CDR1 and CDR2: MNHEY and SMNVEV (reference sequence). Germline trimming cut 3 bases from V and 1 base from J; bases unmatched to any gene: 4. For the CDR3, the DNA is TGTGCCAGCAGTTTCCGGGGACAGGGATCCTACGAGCAGTACTTC. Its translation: CASSFRGQGSYEQYF.

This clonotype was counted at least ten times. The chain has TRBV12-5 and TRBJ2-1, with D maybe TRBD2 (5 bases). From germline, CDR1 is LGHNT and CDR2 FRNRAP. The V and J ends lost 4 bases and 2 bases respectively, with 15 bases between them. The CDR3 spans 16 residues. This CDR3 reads CASGSPSGPTYNEQFF. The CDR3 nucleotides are TGTGCTAGTGGTTCCCCCAGCGGCCCAACCTACAATGAGCAGTTCTTC.

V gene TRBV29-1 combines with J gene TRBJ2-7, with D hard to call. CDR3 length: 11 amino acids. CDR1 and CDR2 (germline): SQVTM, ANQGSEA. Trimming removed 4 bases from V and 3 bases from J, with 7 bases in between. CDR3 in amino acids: CSVVWDYEQYF. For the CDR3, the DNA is TGCAGCGTTGTCTGGGACTACGAGCAGTACTTC.

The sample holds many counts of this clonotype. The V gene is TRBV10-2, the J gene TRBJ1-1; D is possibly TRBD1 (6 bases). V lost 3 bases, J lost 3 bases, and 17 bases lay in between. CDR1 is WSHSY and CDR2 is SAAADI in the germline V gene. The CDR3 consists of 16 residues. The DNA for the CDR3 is TGCGCCAGCAGTGACCAAAGGACAGTAGAGGACACTGAAGCTTTCTTT. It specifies CASSDQRTVEDTEAFF.

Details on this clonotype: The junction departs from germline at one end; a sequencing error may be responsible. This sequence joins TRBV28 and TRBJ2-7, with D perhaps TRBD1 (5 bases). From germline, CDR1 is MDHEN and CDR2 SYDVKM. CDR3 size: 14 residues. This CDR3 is CASSFQGPTYEQCF. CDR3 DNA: TGTGCCAGCAGTTTCCAGGGCCCCACATACGAGCAGTGCTTC.

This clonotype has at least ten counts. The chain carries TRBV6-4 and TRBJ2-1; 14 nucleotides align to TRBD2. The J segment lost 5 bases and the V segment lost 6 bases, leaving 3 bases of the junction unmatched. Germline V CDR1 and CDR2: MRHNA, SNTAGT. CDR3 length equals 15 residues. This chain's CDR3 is CASSRLAGGNNEQFF. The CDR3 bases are TGTGCCAGCAGCCGACTAGCGGGAGGGAACAATGAGCAGTTCTTC.

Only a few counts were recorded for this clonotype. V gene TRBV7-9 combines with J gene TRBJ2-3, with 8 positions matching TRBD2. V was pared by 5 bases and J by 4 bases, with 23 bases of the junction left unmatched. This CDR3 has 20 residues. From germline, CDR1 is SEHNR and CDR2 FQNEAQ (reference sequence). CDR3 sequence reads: CASSPDPAYPKAGDPDTQYF. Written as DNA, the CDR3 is TGTGCCAGCAGCCCAGACCCCGCCTATCCTAAAGCGGGAGATCCAGATACGCAGTATTTT.

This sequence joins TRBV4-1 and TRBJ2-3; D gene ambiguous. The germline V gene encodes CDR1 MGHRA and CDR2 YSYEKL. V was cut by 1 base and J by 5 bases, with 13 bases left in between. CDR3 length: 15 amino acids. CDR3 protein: CASSQGGASEDTQYF. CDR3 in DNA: TGCGCCAGCAGCCAAGGTGGTGCGAGCGAAGATACGCAGTATTTT.

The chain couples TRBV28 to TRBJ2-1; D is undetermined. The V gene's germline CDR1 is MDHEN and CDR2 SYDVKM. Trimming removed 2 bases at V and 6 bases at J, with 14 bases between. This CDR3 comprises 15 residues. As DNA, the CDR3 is TGTGCCAGCAGTTTACCCCCCAGAAGAGGCAATGAGCAGTTCTTC. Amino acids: CASSLPPRRGNEQFF.

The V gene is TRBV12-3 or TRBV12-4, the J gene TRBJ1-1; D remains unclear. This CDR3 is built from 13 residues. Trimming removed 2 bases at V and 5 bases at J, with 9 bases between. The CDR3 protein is CASSLSASTEAFF. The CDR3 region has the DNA TGTGCCAGCAGTTTATCCGCGAGTACTGAAGCTTTCTTT.

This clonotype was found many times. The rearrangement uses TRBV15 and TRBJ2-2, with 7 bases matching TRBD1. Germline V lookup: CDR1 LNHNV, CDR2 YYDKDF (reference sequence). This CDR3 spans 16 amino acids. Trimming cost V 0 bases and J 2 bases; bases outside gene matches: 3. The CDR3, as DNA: TGTGCCACCAGCAGAGACCGGGACAGTAACACCGGGGAGCTGTTTTTT. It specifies CATSRDRDSNTGELFF.

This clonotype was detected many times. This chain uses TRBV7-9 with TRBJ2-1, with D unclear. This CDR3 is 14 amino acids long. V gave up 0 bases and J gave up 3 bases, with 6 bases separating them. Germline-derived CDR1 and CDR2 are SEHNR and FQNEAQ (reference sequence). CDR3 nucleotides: TGTGCCAGCAGCTTAGCAGGCAACTACAATGAGCAGTTCTTC. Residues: CASSLAGNYNEQFF.

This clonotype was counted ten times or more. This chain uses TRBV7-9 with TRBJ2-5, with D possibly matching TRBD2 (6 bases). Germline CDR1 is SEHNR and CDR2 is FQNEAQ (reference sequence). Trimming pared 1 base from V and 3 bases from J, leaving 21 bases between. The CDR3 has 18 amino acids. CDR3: CASSLDTAGAPPEETQYF. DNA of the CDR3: TGTGCCAGCAGCTTAGATACAGCGGGCGCTCCTCCGGAAGAGACCCAGTACTTC.

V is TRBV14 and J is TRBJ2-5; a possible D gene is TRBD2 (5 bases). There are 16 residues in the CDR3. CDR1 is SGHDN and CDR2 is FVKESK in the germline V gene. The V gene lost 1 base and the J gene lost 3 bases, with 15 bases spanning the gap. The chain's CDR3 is CASSQVRGLEKETQYF. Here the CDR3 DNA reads TGTGCCAGCAGCCAAGTCAGAGGGTTGGAGAAAGAGACCCAGTACTTC. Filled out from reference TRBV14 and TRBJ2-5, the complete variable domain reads EAGVTQFPSHSVIEKGQTVTLRCDPISGHDNLYWYRRVMGKEIKFLLHFVKESKQDESGMPNNRFLAERTGGTYSTLKVQPAELEDSGVYFCASSQVRGLEKETQYFGPGTRLLVL.

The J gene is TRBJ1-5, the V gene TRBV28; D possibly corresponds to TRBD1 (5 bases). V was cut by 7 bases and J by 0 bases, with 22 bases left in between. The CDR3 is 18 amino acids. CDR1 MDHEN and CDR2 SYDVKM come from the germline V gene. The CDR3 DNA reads TGTGCCAGCACCCTTTCCCGGGACGCCGCTTATAGCAATCAGCCCCAGCATTTT. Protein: CASTLSRDAAYSNQPQHF.

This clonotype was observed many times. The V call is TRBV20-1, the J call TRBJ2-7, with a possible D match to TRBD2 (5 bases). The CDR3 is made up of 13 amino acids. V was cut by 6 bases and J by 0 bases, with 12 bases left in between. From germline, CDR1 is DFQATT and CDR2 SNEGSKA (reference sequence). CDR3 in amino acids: CSARPGYSYEQYF. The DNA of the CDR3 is TGCAGTGCCCGCCCGGGATACTCCTACGAGCAGTACTTC.

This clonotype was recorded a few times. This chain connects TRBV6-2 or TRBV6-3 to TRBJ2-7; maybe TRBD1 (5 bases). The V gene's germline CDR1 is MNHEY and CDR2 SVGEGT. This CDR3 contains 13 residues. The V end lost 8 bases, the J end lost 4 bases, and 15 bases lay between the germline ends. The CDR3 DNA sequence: TGTGCCAGCGGAGCTACGCAGGGTTACGAGCAGTACTTC. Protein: CASGATQGYEQYF.

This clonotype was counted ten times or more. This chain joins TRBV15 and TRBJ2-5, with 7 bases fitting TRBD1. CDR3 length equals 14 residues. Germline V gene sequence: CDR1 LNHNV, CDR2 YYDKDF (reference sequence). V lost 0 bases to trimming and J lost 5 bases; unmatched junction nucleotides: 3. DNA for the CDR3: TGTGCCACCAGCAGAGATAGGGGGCTTGAGACCCAGTACTTC. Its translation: CATSRDRGLETQYF.

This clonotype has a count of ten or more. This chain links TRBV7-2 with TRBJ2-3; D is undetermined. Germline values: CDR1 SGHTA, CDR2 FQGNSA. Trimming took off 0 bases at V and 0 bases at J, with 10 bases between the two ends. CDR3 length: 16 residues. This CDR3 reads CASSLALSRSTDTQYF. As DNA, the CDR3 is TGTGCCAGCAGCTTAGCCCTTTCTAGAAGCACAGATACGCAGTATTTT.

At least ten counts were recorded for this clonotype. Here the CDR3 DNA reads TGTGCCAGCAGCTTAAAGCGGGAGTCCCGCGAAGAGCAGTTCTTC. Translation gives CASSLKRESREEQFF. V and J are TRBV5-4 and TRBJ2-1; 8 bases align to TRBD2. Looked up from germline, CDR1 is SGHNT and CDR2 is YYREEE (reference sequence). The CDR3 sequence is 15 residues long. V was clipped by 2 bases and J by 10 bases; unmatched bases: 11. The full variable domain, in which reference TRBV5-4 and TRBJ2-1 provide the parts outside the CDR3, is ETGVTQSPTHLIKTRGQQVTLRCSSQSGHNTVSWYQQALGQGPQFIFQYYREEENGRGNFPPRFSGLQFPNYSSELNVNALELDDSALYLCASSLKRESREEQFFGPGTRLTVL.

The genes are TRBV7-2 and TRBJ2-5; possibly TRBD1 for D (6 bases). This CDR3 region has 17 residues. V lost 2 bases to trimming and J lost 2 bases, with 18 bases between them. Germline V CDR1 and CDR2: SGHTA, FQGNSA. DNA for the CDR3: TGTGCCAGCAGCTTACCAGACAGGTCCTTTCTACAAGAGACCCAGTACTTC. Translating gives CASSLPDRSFLQETQYF.

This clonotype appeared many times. The DNA of the CDR3 is TGCAGTGCCCTCGGGACTAGCGGGAGGGCAAGACTGAACACCGGGGAGCTGTTTTTT. Its protein product is CSALGTSGRARLNTGELFF. The chain combines TRBV20-1 with TRBJ2-2; TRBD2 matches 16 bases. Losses at the gene ends were 6 bases for V and 1 base for J; bases not matched to a gene: 11. The CDR3 runs to 19 residues. In germline, CDR1 is DFQATT, CDR2 SNEGSKA (reference sequence).

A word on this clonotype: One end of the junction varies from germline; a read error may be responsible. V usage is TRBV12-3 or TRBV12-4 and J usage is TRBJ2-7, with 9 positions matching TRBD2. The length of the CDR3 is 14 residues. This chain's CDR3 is CASSPSGRSFEQYF. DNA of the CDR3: TGTGCCAGCAGTCCGAGCGGGAGGTCCTTCGAGCAGTACTTC.

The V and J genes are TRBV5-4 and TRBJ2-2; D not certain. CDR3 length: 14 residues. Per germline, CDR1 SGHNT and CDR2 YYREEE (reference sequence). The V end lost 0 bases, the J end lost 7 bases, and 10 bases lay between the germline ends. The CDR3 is CASSLEHLDGELFF. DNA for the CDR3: TGTGCCAGCAGCTTGGAACACCTTGACGGGGAGCTGTTTTTT. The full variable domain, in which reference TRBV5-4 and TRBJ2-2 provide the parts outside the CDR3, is ETGVTQSPTHLIKTRGQQVTLRCSSQSGHNTVSWYQQALGQGPQFIFQYYREEENGRGNFPPRFSGLQFPNYSSELNVNALELDDSALYLCASSLEHLDGELFFGEGSRLTVL.